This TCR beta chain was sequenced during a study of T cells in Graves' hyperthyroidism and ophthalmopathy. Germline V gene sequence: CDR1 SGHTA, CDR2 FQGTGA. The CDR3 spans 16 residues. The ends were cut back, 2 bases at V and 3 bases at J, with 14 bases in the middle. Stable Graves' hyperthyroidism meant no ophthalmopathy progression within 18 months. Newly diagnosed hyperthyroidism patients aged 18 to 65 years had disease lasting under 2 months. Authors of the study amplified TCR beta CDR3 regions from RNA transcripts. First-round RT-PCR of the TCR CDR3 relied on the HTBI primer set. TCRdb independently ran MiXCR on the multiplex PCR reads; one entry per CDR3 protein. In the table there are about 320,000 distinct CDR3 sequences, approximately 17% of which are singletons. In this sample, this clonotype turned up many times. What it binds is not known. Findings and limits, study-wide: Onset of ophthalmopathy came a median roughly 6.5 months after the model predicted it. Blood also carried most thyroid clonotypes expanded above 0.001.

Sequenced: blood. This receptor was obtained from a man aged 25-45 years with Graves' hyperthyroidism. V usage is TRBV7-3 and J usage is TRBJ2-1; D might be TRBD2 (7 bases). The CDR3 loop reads CASSLSGGGDYNEQFF. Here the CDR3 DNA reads TGTGCCAGCAGCTTATCCGGAGGGGGGGACTACAATGAGCAGTTCTTC.